This TCR beta chain appears in the sequencing data of a study of blood T cell repertoires in COVID-19. Across the study: Specimens from acute and convalescent COVID-19 originated in the United States, Italy and Spain. The cDNA or gDNA used as material had been derived from T cells, B-cell-depleted T cells, or PBMCs.

This CDR3 region has 16 residues. V was cut by 0 bases and J by 0 bases, with 9 bases left in between. CDR1 is MNHEY, CDR2 SVGAGI, per germline. How the authors handled the data: For nucleated cells, counts were estimated from reference gene primer amplification. Sequenced by immunoSEQ multiplex PCR; TCRdb stores in-frame clones only, minus some. V and J calls and clone size are given by that table; D and trimming were obtained from the DNA. Of roughly 260,000 clones listed, 86% are singletons. Source material: peripheral blood. The TCR originated in a man between 35 and 55 years old who had recovered from COVID-19. V usage is TRBV6-5 and J usage is TRBJ1-3; D gene unclear. The CDR3 DNA reads TGTGCCAGCAGTTACTCATTCGCAGGCTCTGGAAACACCATATATTTT. It yields the protein CASSYSFAGSGNTIYF.